This T cell receptor beta chain was obtained from a study of T cells in Graves' hyperthyroidism and ophthalmopathy. Study results and caveats: Model output signaled ophthalmopathy a median roughly 6.1 months ahead of onset.

With respect to this clonotype: As yet, its antigen is unknown.

Blood was obtained at the first hyperthyroidism diagnosis, which preceded any ophthalmopathy symptoms. This sample holds PBMCs from about 10 ml fresh peripheral blood. It was RNA transcripts that yielded the amplified TCR beta CDR3 regions. The primer set for the first-round RT-PCR of the TCR CDR3 was HTBI. Each CDR3 protein is one row after TCRdb ran MiXCR on the multiplex PCR reads. The sample lists 730,000 or so distinct CDR3 sequences, about 19% occurring once. Trimming cost V 2 bases and J 2 bases, with 7 bases left between them. Per the germline V gene, CDR1 is LNHDA and CDR2 is SQIVND (reference sequence). The CDR3 loop spans 15 amino acids.

The genes are TRBV19 and TRBJ2-6; the D gene could be TRBD1 or TRBD2 (5 bases each). Specimen: blood. The sequence came from a woman aged 45-65 years with Graves' hyperthyroidism that later progressed to Graves' ophthalmopathy. DNA of the CDR3: TGTGCCAGTAGTATACAGGGAGCTGGGGCCAACGTCCTGACTTTC. This gives the protein CASSIQGAGANVLTF.